The rows below give T cell receptor beta chains drawn from one sample of a study of OX40 agonist ivuxolimab in advanced cancers. Clones were sequenced by immunoSEQ multiplex PCR, and TCRdb holds only the in-frame ones, with some missing. The sample shows 34,000 or so clones, more than 80% of them seen only once. The material sequenced was CD4+ or CD8+ T cells sorted from blood, taken in a trial of the OX40 agonist ivuxolimab. Source of these receptors: an adult with an advanced solid tumor such as melanoma, head and neck, liver or kidney cancer. Both conserved end residues are part of each CDR3. Each record gives: V gene, D gene, clone size, J gene, CDR3 DNA, CDR3 protein. The D gene is left open where the match is weak. Size is stated for part of the rows, as once, few or many counts, or as a class when the clone is expanded.

v_gene: TRBV5-4; d_gene: TRBD1; abundance: NA; j_gene: TRBJ1-4; CDR3nt: TGTGCCAGCAGCTTGGGACAGGGGACGGAAAAACTGTTTTTT; CDR3aa: CASSLGQGTEKLFF
v_gene: TRBV5-1; d_gene: NA; abundance: NA; j_gene: TRBJ1-2; CDR3nt: TGCGCCAGCAGCCTGGGGATCTTAAACTATGGCTACACCTTC; CDR3aa: CASSLGILNYGYTF
v_gene: TRBV19; d_gene: NA; abundance: NA; j_gene: TRBJ2-2; CDR3nt: TGTGCCAGTAGTATAGTAGGTGTGGGCACCGGGGAGCTGTTTTTT; CDR3aa: CASSIVGVGTGELFF
v_gene: TRBV28; d_gene: TRBD2; abundance: NA; j_gene: TRBJ2-7; CDR3nt: TGTGCCAGCAGTCCCGGGACTAGCCCCTACGAGCAGTACTTC; CDR3aa: CASSPGTSPYEQYF
v_gene: TRBV14; d_gene: NA; abundance: NA; j_gene: TRBJ2-5; CDR3nt: TGTGCCAGCAGCCAAGATAAGGCGACACGCCGTCTAGAGACCCAGTACTTC; CDR3aa: CASSQDKATRRLETQYF
v_gene: TRBV28; d_gene: NA; abundance: once; j_gene: TRBJ1-5; CDR3nt: TGTGCCAGCAGTTTAGTGGCTAGCAATCAGCCCCAGCATTTT; CDR3aa: CASSLVASNQPQHF
v_gene: TRBV5-1; d_gene: NA; abundance: NA; j_gene: TRBJ2-1; CDR3nt: TGCGCCAGCAGCTTACAGGACTACTCCTACAATGAGCAGTTCTTC; CDR3aa: CASSLQDYSYNEQFF
v_gene: TRBV18; d_gene: TRBD1; abundance: few; j_gene: TRBJ1-2; CDR3nt: TGTGCCAGCTCACCGTGGGACAGGGGAGATGGCTACACCTTC; CDR3aa: CASSPWDRGDGYTF
v_gene: TRBV4-1; d_gene: NA; abundance: NA; j_gene: TRBJ1-3; CDR3nt: TGCGCCAGCAGCCAGATCTCGACCGGGCCCCTTTTAGGAAACACCATATATTTT; CDR3aa: CASSQISTGPLLGNTIYF
v_gene: TRBV19; d_gene: NA; abundance: NA; j_gene: TRBJ1-1; CDR3nt: TGTGCCAGTAGTACTAGGACAGCCCGTGAAGCTTTCTTT; CDR3aa: CASSTRTAREAFF
v_gene: TRBV7-2; d_gene: TRBD2; abundance: once; j_gene: TRBJ2-1; CDR3nt: TGTGCCAGCAGCTCCCGACTAGCGGGCAATGAGCAGTTCTTC; CDR3aa: CASSSRLAGNEQFF
v_gene: TRBV19; d_gene: TRBD1; abundance: NA; j_gene: TRBJ2-4; CDR3nt: TGTGCCAGTAGTATTCGACAGGGGCTAGCCAAAAACATTCAGTACTTC; CDR3aa: CASSIRQGLAKNIQYF
v_gene: TRBV11-2; d_gene: NA; abundance: NA; j_gene: TRBJ2-7; CDR3nt: TGTGCCAGCAGCTTTCAGGGGGGCTCCTACGAGCAGTACTTC; CDR3aa: CASSFQGGSYEQYF
v_gene: TRBV7-2; d_gene: NA; abundance: NA; j_gene: TRBJ1-1; CDR3nt: TGTGCCAGCAGCTTAGCCTCAGGGATGAACACTGAAGCTTTCTTT; CDR3aa: CASSLASGMNTEAFF
v_gene: TRBV6-1; d_gene: NA; abundance: NA; j_gene: TRBJ1-2; CDR3nt: TGTGCCAGCAAGGAAGGGACACTTAGTAACTATGGCTACACCTTC; CDR3aa: CASKEGTLSNYGYTF
v_gene: TRBV5-4; d_gene: NA; abundance: once; j_gene: TRBJ2-2; CDR3nt: TGTGCCAGCAGCACAGACAGAGACGGCCTGCTGTTTTTT; CDR3aa: CASSTDRDGLLFF
v_gene: TRBV7-9; d_gene: NA; abundance: NA; j_gene: TRBJ2-1; CDR3nt: TGTGCCAGCAGTCATTATGAGCAGTTCTTC; CDR3aa: CASSHYEQFF
v_gene: TRBV7-9; d_gene: TRBD1; abundance: NA; j_gene: TRBJ2-7; CDR3nt: TGTGCCAGCAGCTCCGGGACAGGGGACATCTACGAGCAGTACTTC; CDR3aa: CASSSGTGDIYEQYF